Below, 15 T cell receptor beta chains from the same sample are listed, as sequenced in a study of Graves' ophthalmopathy and Graves' hyperthyroidism. Scientists amplified the TCR beta CDR3 regions from RNA transcripts. An initial RT-PCR round employing HTBI primers preceded a second-round multiplex PCR. TCRdb re-called the multiplex PCR reads through MiXCR, storing one row per CDR3 protein. The sample contains about 640,000 distinct CDR3 sequences, more than 40% of which appear only once. Sequenced: peripheral blood. Receptors originate from an adult man with Graves' ophthalmopathy.

This clonotype has only a few counts. The V call is TRBV2, the J call TRBJ2-7; no clear D. The CDR3 sequence is 14 residues long. V shed 8 bases and J shed 2 bases, with 16 bases lying between them. CDR1 and CDR2 from the germline V gene are SNHLY and FYNNEI. DNA for the CDR3: TGTGCCAGCGTTCGTCACTGGAACCCCTACGAGCAGTACTTC. It yields the protein CASVRHWNPYEQYF.

The rearrangement links TRBV14 to TRBJ2-7, with TRBD2 matching 12 bases. CDR1 and CDR2 (germline): SGHDN, FVKESK. Trimming removed 8 bases from V and 4 bases from J; junction bases left unmatched: 12. The CDR3 length is 16 residues. The CDR3 loop is CASSPDGLAGLYEQYF. The CDR3 nucleotides are TGTGCCAGCTCCCCCGACGGACTAGCGGGATTATACGAGCAGTACTTC.

This chain connects TRBV2 to TRBJ1-6; D is perhaps TRBD1 (5 bases). V was cut by 4 bases and J by 6 bases, with 10 bases left in between. The CDR3 has 14 residues. Germline V lookup: CDR1 SNHLY, CDR2 FYNNEI. As DNA, the CDR3 is TGTGCCAGCAGTGTTTCAGGGAGTAATTCACCCCTCCACTTT. Amino acid sequence: CASSVSGSNSPLHF.

This chain links TRBV12-3 or TRBV12-4 with TRBJ2-7, with D possibly being TRBD1 (6 bases). Trimming took off 7 bases at V and 3 bases at J, with 19 bases between the two ends. The CDR3 is 15 amino acids. The CDR3 here is CASTFTSGHIYEQYF. Written as DNA, the CDR3 is TGTGCCAGCACTTTTACTTCGGGACATATCTACGAGCAGTACTTC.

The sample holds a few counts of this clonotype. One junction end does not reproduce the germline sequence, and a read error may be involved. The CDR3 bases are TGTGCCAGCAGTACCCAGGACGGACAAGAGGCCCAGTACTTC. Encoded protein: CASSTQDGQEAQYF. The chain has TRBV9 and TRBJ2-5; tentatively, D is TRBD1 (5 bases). The CDR3 is 14 amino acids. CDR1 and CDR2 from the germline V gene are SGDLS and YYNGEE.

This clonotype was counted ten times or more. The chain recombines TRBV6-1 with TRBJ1-4; D is possibly TRBD1 (5 bases). Looked up from germline, CDR1 is MNHNS and CDR2 is SASEGT. The CDR3 has 12 residues. With 3 bases removed from V and 16 bases from J, the gap between germline ends came to 15 bases. The CDR3 region has the DNA TGTGCCAGCAGTGAGGCCGGGACCGAGGGGTTTTTT. Its translation: CASSEAGTEGFF.

J is TRBJ2-2 and V is TRBV7-9; 13 bases agree with TRBD2. There are 17 residues in the CDR3. Trimming cost V 6 bases and J 0 bases; bases outside gene matches: 4. The germline CDR1 and CDR2 sequences are SEHNR and FQNEAQ (reference sequence). CDR3 in DNA: TGTGCCAGCAGTAGGGGACTAGCGGGGCCGAACACCGGGGAGCTGTTTTTT. Translated: CASSRGLAGPNTGELFF.

This clonotype has at least ten counts. The chain carries TRBV10-3 and TRBJ2-5, with 9 bases that match TRBD2. This CDR3 region has 17 residues. The germline V gene encodes CDR1 ENHRY and CDR2 SYGVKD. V trimming: 5 bases; J trimming: 4 bases; junction bases outside the gene matches: 14. For the CDR3, the DNA is TGTGCCATCAGTCGACTAGCGGTACCACTGGGGAGAGAGACCCAGTACTTC. This sequence encodes CAISRLAVPLGRETQYF.

There are a few counts of this clonotype. The chain combines TRBV6-6 with TRBJ2-7; D is possibly TRBD1 or TRBD2 (5 bases each). Germline assignment: CDR1 MNHNY and CDR2 SVGAGI (reference sequence). Deletions cut 1 base from V and 0 bases from J, with 13 bases between. The CDR3 runs to 16 residues. The CDR3 spells CASSYLGGDASYEQYF. CDR3 DNA: TGTGCCAGCAGTTACTTGGGTGGGGACGCCTCCTACGAGCAGTACTTC.

The rearrangement uses TRBV2 and TRBJ1-2; TRBD1 matches at 8 bases. Unmatched junction bases numbered 6, after V lost 5 bases and J lost 4 bases. This CDR3 spans 14 amino acids. Germline V gives CDR1 SNHLY, CDR2 FYNNEI. CDR3 loop: CASSYGTGVYGYTF. The CDR3 nucleotides read TGTGCCAGCAGTTACGGGACAGGCGTCTATGGCTACACCTTC.

This clonotype was recorded at least ten times. Mismatch with germline at one junction end may stem from a read error. The chain couples TRBV7-7 to TRBJ2-2; D unclear. The CDR3 is 16 amino acids. Germline V gene data show CDR1 as SSHAT and CDR2 as FNYEAQ (reference sequence). The chain's CDR3 is CASSLSAAPNTGELFF. The CDR3 DNA is TGTGCTAGCAGCTTAAGTGCGGCTCCGAACACCGGGGAGCTGTTTTTT.

The table lists this clonotype with a few counts. V and J are TRBV4-3 and TRBJ1-2, with 10 bases identical to TRBD1. The CDR3 is made up of 16 amino acids. The germline V gene has CDR1 LGHNA and CDR2 YSLEER. V was clipped by 1 base and J by 9 bases; unmatched bases: 11. CDR3 amino acids: CASSQVADRTGGSYTF. CDR3 nucleotide sequence: TGCGCCAGCAGCCAAGTAGCGGACAGGACAGGGGGGAGCTACACCTTC.

A remark on this clonotype: Compared with germline, one end of the junction differs, possibly owing to a read error. This rearrangement joins TRBV12-3 or TRBV12-4 to TRBJ1-2, with a tentative D call TRBD1 (5 bases). The CDR3 length is 12 residues. CDR3 sequence: CASSQTPRDPSF. In DNA, the CDR3 is TGTGCCAGCAGCCAGACACCGCGGGACCCTTCCTTC.

This clonotype was recorded a few times. The chain employs TRBV5-1 and TRBJ1-6; 8 nucleotides match TRBD1. V lost 2 bases, J lost 5 bases, and 3 bases stayed unmatched. CDR1 is SGHRS, CDR2 YFSETQ, per germline. This CDR3 is 15 amino acids long. The CDR3 bases are TGCGCCAGCAGCTTTCAGGGGGCGAATAATTCACCCCTCCACTTT. Protein product: CASSFQGANNSPLHF.

This clonotype was picked up a small number of times. V and J are TRBV6-5 and TRBJ2-5, with a weak D call TRBD2 (5 bases). Germline V CDR1 and CDR2: MNHEY, SVGAGI. CDR3 size: 12 residues. The ends were cut back, 8 bases at V and 4 bases at J, with 11 bases in the middle. The CDR3 here is CASQGRGETQYF. Written as DNA, the CDR3 is TGTGCCAGCCAAGGGAGAGGAGAGACCCAGTACTTC.